The 15 T cell receptor beta chains below come from one sample, sequenced in a study of blood T cells in healthy people across ages. PCR was performed a second time for about 7 to 11 cycles using a sample-barcoded 5' primer and a J-beta primer mix. TCRdb re-analysed the 5' RACE reads in MiXCR, keeping a single row per CDR3 protein. The data show roughly 800,000 distinct CDR3 sequences, roughly 60% seen once. Source material: blood. The source is a man between 25 and 39 years old in good health.

The chain couples TRBV11-2 to TRBJ2-3, with no clear D. The V and J ends lost 6 bases and 0 bases respectively, with 7 bases between them. This CDR3 has 13 amino acids. Germline V gene sequence: CDR1 SGHAT, CDR2 FQNNGV. CDR3 coding DNA: TGTGCCAGCAGGATCTCCAGCACAGATACGCAGTATTTT. This translates into CASRISSTDTQYF.

The chain combines TRBV27 with TRBJ2-6; D ambiguous. Germline V lookup: CDR1 MNHEY, CDR2 SMNVEV (reference sequence). Trimming took off 5 bases at V and 1 base at J, with 12 bases between the two ends. This CDR3 is built from 16 residues. As DNA, the CDR3 is TGTGCCAGCAGTCACACCATTGGATCTGGGGCCAACGTCCTGACTTTC. Translated, it gives CASSHTIGSGANVLTF.

In DNA, the CDR3 is TGTGCCAGCAGCTTAACCCTCAATCAGCCCCAGCATTTT. Translated: CASSLTLNQPQHF. This chain connects TRBV13 to TRBJ1-5; D ambiguous. V was trimmed by 2 bases and J by 3 bases, leaving 5 bases between them. Germline CDR1 reads PRHDT; CDR2 reads FYEKMQ (reference sequence). The CDR3 length is 13 residues.

In DNA, the CDR3 is TGTGCCAGCAGTCCCAGCTTCGGGGTCGACGAGTGGGAGCCGACCAATGAGCAGTACTTC. Residues: CASSPSFGVDEWEPTNEQYF. The chain uses TRBV28 and TRBJ2-5; maybe TRBD2 (5 bases). In germline, CDR1 is MDHEN, CDR2 SYDVKM. The CDR3 has 20 residues. The V end was cut by 5 bases, the J end by 11 bases, with 39 bases between.

The chain carries TRBV3-1 and TRBJ2-7; D remains unclear. The germline CDR1 and CDR2 sequences are LGHDT and YNNKEL (reference sequence). The CDR3 has 11 amino acids. The germline V and J ends were trimmed by 5 bases and 5 bases, with 7 bases remaining between them. CDR3 nucleotides: TGTGCCAGCAGCTCAAATGACGAGCAGTACTTC. Translation: CASSSNDEQYF.

The rearrangement uses TRBV6-6 and TRBJ2-5; TRBD1 matches at 7 bases. The CDR3 totals 17 residues. V dropped 6 bases and J dropped 0; count of bases not matched to a gene: 13. CDR1 MNHNY and CDR2 SVGAGI come from the germline V gene (reference sequence). The chain's CDR3 is CASRNYRDSYNQETQYF. Written as DNA, the CDR3 is TGTGCCAGCAGAAACTACCGGGACAGCTACAACCAAGAGACCCAGTACTTC.

For this clonotype: One junction end does not reproduce the germline sequence, and a read error may be involved. This chain joins TRBV15 and TRBJ1-2; no clear D. Germline assignment: CDR1 LNHNV and CDR2 YYDKDF (reference sequence). This CDR3 region has 15 residues. CDR3 sequence: CATSRDITLNCGYTF. In DNA form, the CDR3 reads TGTGCCACCAGCAGAGATATTACCCTTAACTGTGGCTACACCTTC.

This sequence joins TRBV7-9 and TRBJ2-1, with 9 nucleotides matching TRBD2. With 5 bases clipped from V and 7 bases from J, the junction kept 12 bases outside the gene matches. CDR1 is SEHNR, CDR2 FQNEAQ, per germline (reference sequence). The CDR3 has 16 amino acids. CDR3 sequence (DNA): TGTGCCAGCAGCCCTCCCGGAGCGGGGGGCAAGAATGAGCAGTTCTTC. Protein sequence: CASSPPGAGGKNEQFF.

V is TRBV6-2 or TRBV6-3 and J is TRBJ2-4; the D is unclear. The J call may be faulty, since TRBJ2-5 better matches the DNA end. The CDR3 length is 14 residues. Looked up from germline, CDR1 is MNHEY and CDR2 is SVGEGT. The CDR3 coding sequence is TGTGCCAGCAGTGACTTCCCTCCTCAAGAGACCCAGTACTTC. Translated: CASSDFPPQETQYF.

The chain carries TRBV29-1 and TRBJ1-2, with 7 bases matching TRBD1. The length of the CDR3 is 16 residues. Germline V gives CDR1 SQVTM, CDR2 ANQGSEA. The J segment lost 4 bases and the V segment lost 1 base, leaving 12 bases of the junction unmatched. The CDR3, as DNA: TGCAGCGTTGAAGCCTGGGGGGACAGAGCAGGCTATGGCTACACCTTC. It translates to CSVEAWGDRAGYGYTF.

The chain couples TRBV7-2 to TRBJ2-5; tentatively, D is TRBD2 (6 bases). Trimming cost V 5 bases and J 5 bases, with 15 bases left between them. CDR1 and CDR2 from the germline V gene are SGHTA and FQGNSA. The CDR3 totals 14 residues. CDR3 protein: CASSDRGAEETQYF. CDR3 DNA sequence: TGTGCCAGCAGCGACCGCGGGGCGGAGGAGACCCAGTACTTC.

The V gene is TRBV3-1, the J gene TRBJ2-3; 7 bases line up with TRBD2. The CDR3 contains 15 residues. Germline-derived CDR1 and CDR2 are LGHDT and YNNKEL (reference sequence). The V segment lost 6 bases and the J segment 0 bases; nucleotides outside the gene matches: 6. CDR3 nucleotides: TGTGCCAGCAGTCGGGGGAGGGCTAGCACAGATACGCAGTATTTT. This encodes CASSRGRASTDTQYF.

The chain carries TRBV24-1 and TRBJ2-1; unclear D gene. CDR3 length: 11 amino acids. Germline V gene sequence: CDR1 KGHDR, CDR2 SFDVKD. V dropped 1 base and J dropped 12 bases, with 6 bases sitting between them. The CDR3 DNA sequence: TGTGCCACCAGTGATTTCCTAGGGCAGTTCTTC. Amino acid sequence: CATSDFLGQFF.

In DNA form, the CDR3 reads TGCAGCGTCGGTAGGGCCGGTATCCCCGCGGAGCAGTACTTC. This translates into CSVGRAGIPAEQYF. The chain has TRBV29-1 and TRBJ2-7; D is ambiguous. CDR3 length: 14 residues. In germline, CDR1 is SQVTM, CDR2 ANQGSEA. Trimming stripped 6 bases from V and 7 bases from J, with 22 bases between.

The rearrangement joins TRBV15 to TRBJ2-5; D not certain. V lost 1 base and J 3 bases, leaving 6 bases between the germline ends. The CDR3 contains 13 residues. The V gene's germline CDR1 is LNHNV and CDR2 YYDKDF (reference sequence). The CDR3 region has the DNA TGTGCCACCAGCAGAGTCAGCGAAGAGACCCAGTACTTC. Translating gives CATSRVSEETQYF.